The 19 T cell receptor beta chains below were found in one sample sequenced in a study of CD8 T cells in ankylosing spondylitis. A single record per CDR3 protein comes from TCRdb applying MiXCR to the 5' RACE reads. The sample records 25,000 to 35,000 distinct CDR3 sequences, less than 6.5% being singletons. Sequencing input: blood, either unsorted or a sorted T cell fraction (not recorded which). The receptors were gathered from a female donor with ankylosing spondylitis or in good health (not recorded which).

This clonotype is deemed medium-sized. The V gene is TRBV9, the J gene TRBJ1-5; D may be TRBD1 (5 bases). Germline V gene lookup returns CDR1 SGDLS and CDR2 YYNGEE. V was cut by 3 bases and J by 2 bases, with 15 bases left in between. The CDR3 is made up of 16 amino acids. The CDR3 nucleotides read TGTGCCAGCAGCGGCGGGACGAAGGACGGCAATCAGCCCCAGCATTTT. It specifies CASSGGTKDGNQPQHF.

The gene calls are TRBV9 and TRBJ2-5; 9 positions match TRBD2. The CDR3 has 14 amino acids. Germline V gives CDR1 SGDLS, CDR2 YYNGEE. J was trimmed by 3 bases and V by 3 bases; bases with no gene match: 3. CDR3 sequence: CASSGPSGEETQYF. In DNA form, the CDR3 reads TGTGCCAGCAGCGGGCCTAGCGGGGAAGAGACCCAGTACTTC.

This clonotype was seen at least ten times. The V call is TRBV9, the J call TRBJ2-3; possibly TRBD1 for D (6 bases). The CDR3 is 16 amino acids. V lost 1 base and J 2 bases, leaving 14 bases between the germline ends. From germline, CDR1 is SGDLS and CDR2 YYNGEE. CDR3: CASSVSVGQTTDTQYF. Written as DNA, the CDR3 is TGTGCCAGCAGCGTATCAGTAGGACAGACCACAGATACGCAGTATTTT.

This clonotype occurred many times. The J gene is TRBJ2-1, the V gene TRBV9; 7 bases fit TRBD1. This CDR3 region has 17 residues. The germline V gene has CDR1 SGDLS and CDR2 YYNGEE. Germline trimming cut 4 bases from V and 0 bases from J; bases unmatched to any gene: 10. This CDR3 is CASSPRQGPSSYNEQFF. CDR3 sequence (DNA): TGTGCCAGCAGCCCAAGACAGGGCCCGTCCTCCTACAATGAGCAGTTCTTC. The full variable domain, in which reference TRBV9 and TRBJ2-1 provide the parts outside the CDR3, is DSGVTQTPKHLITATGQRVTLRCSPRSGDLSVYWYQQSLDQGLQFLIQYYNGEERAKGNILERFSAQQFPDLHSELNLSSLELGDSALYFCASSPRQGPSSYNEQFFGPGTRLTVL.

This clonotype was recorded many times. The chain recombines TRBV9 with TRBJ2-4; TRBD2 matches at 7 bases. CDR1 is SGDLS, CDR2 YYNGEE, per germline. V lost 4 bases, J lost 7 bases, and 11 bases stayed unmatched. The length of the CDR3 is 15 residues. In DNA, the CDR3 is TGTGCCAGCAGCCGGGGGGACCACCCCGGGAACATTCAGTACTTC. Its translation is CASSRGDHPGNIQYF.

This clonotype was detected ten times or more. This chain links TRBV9 with TRBJ2-6; 8 bases are shared with TRBD2. The V gene end was trimmed by 3 bases and the J gene end by 4 bases; junction bases not matched to a gene: 3. This CDR3 has 15 amino acids. CDR1 and CDR2 from the germline V gene are SGDLS and YYNGEE. DNA of the CDR3: TGTGCCAGCAGCGCGGGAGGGGTCGGGGCCAACGTCCTGACTTTC. This encodes CASSAGGVGANVLTF.

In its sample, this clonotype was seen many times. This chain connects TRBV9 to TRBJ1-2; maybe TRBD1 (6 bases). The germline V gene encodes CDR1 SGDLS and CDR2 YYNGEE. Between the trimmed V and J ends, which lost 3 bases and 1 base, there was a span of 19 bases. This CDR3 comprises 17 residues. As DNA, the CDR3 is TGTGCCAGCAGCGACCGGGACAAACAACACTTTAACTATGGCTACACCTTC. This sequence encodes CASSDRDKQHFNYGYTF.

In this sample, this clonotype turned up a few times. This chain connects TRBV9 to TRBJ2-3; TRBD2 agrees at 12 bases. The CDR3 contains 17 residues. V lost 3 bases, J lost 3 bases, and 8 bases stayed unmatched. The germline CDR1 and CDR2 sequences are SGDLS and YYNGEE. The chain's CDR3 is CASSALMTSGGTDTQYF. The DNA of the CDR3 is TGTGCCAGCAGCGCCCTTATGACTAGCGGGGGTACAGATACGCAGTATTTT.

There are many counts of this clonotype. V usage is TRBV9 and J usage is TRBJ2-5; tentative D call: TRBD2 (6 bases). The CDR3 has 15 amino acids. Germline values: CDR1 SGDLS, CDR2 YYNGEE. V was shortened by 1 base and J by 5 bases, with 15 bases between the two germline ends. CDR3 sequence: CASSVSPQGGETQYF. The CDR3 DNA reads as TGTGCCAGCAGCGTATCCCCCCAGGGAGGTGAGACCCAGTACTTC.

At least ten counts were recorded for this clonotype. The chain links TRBV11-2 to TRBJ2-7; no definite D call. V dropped 3 bases and J dropped 1 base, with 4 bases sitting between them. The CDR3 totals 12 residues. Germline V gene lookup returns CDR1 SGHAT and CDR2 FQNNGV. The CDR3 loop is CASSFLSYEQYF. The CDR3 DNA follows: TGTGCCAGCAGCTTTTTATCCTACGAGCAGTACTTC.

This clonotype occurred many times. The V call is TRBV9, the J call TRBJ2-5; TRBD1 or TRBD2 may be the D gene (5 bases each). CDR1 and CDR2 (germline): SGDLS, YYNGEE. Trimming cost V 3 bases and J 3 bases, with 18 bases left between them. The CDR3 is 16 residues long. CDR3 residues: CASSEGTRTAKETQYF. DNA of the CDR3: TGTGCCAGCAGCGAGGGGACCCGCACGGCCAAAGAGACCCAGTACTTC.

Ten or more counts support this clonotype. The gene calls are TRBV9 and TRBJ2-5; D is perhaps TRBD2 (7 bases). Germline-derived CDR1 and CDR2 are SGDLS and YYNGEE. The CDR3 covers 15 residues. Trimming removed 4 bases at V and 1 base at J, with 14 bases between. CDR3 sequence (DNA): TGTGCCAGCAGCCCCCGGCGGGGGCTCCAAGAGACCCAGTACTTC. Translation: CASSPRRGLQETQYF.

Many counts were recorded for this clonotype. The chain joins TRBV9 to TRBJ2-1; 12 bases are a match to TRBD2. The CDR3 has 14 residues. V was clipped by 3 bases and J by 8 bases; unmatched bases: 3. Germline V gene sequence: CDR1 SGDLS, CDR2 YYNGEE. CDR3 bases: TGTGCCAGCAGCGATCTAGCGGGGGGGCATGAGCAGTTCTTC. Encoded protein: CASSDLAGGHEQFF.

This clonotype occurred many times. The J gene is TRBJ2-1, the V gene TRBV9; D is undetermined. The CDR3 consists of 13 residues. Per the germline V gene, CDR1 is SGDLS and CDR2 is YYNGEE. V was trimmed by 3 bases and J by 5 bases, leaving 9 bases between them. The CDR3 region has the DNA TGTGCCAGCAGCGCCTTAGCCGACAATGAGCAGTTCTTC. Translating gives CASSALADNEQFF.

This clonotype was counted many times. J is TRBJ2-1 and V is TRBV9; 13 nucleotides line up with TRBD2. The CDR3 runs to 16 residues. The V segment lost 2 bases and the J segment 4 bases; nucleotides outside the gene matches: 3. CDR1 and CDR2 (germline): SGDLS, YYNGEE. CDR3 amino acids: CASSVGLAGLYNEQFF. The CDR3 nucleotides are TGTGCCAGCAGCGTGGGACTAGCGGGACTGTACAATGAGCAGTTCTTC.

This clonotype was seen ten or more times. The chain joins TRBV9 to TRBJ1-3; a possible D gene is TRBD1 (6 bases). Trimming left V 3 bases short and J 0 bases short, with 13 bases between. The CDR3 loop spans 16 amino acids. Germline V gives CDR1 SGDLS, CDR2 YYNGEE. The CDR3 nucleotides read TGTGCCAGCAGCGAGGGACATCCGAGCTCTGGAAACACCATATATTTT. Translation: CASSEGHPSSGNTIYF.

This clonotype was seen ten or more times. The genes are TRBV9 and TRBJ1-3; D is undetermined. The V end lost 0 bases, the J end lost 2 bases, and 9 bases lay between the germline ends. The germline V gene encodes CDR1 SGDLS and CDR2 YYNGEE. This CDR3 region has 15 residues. DNA for the CDR3: TGTGCCAGCAGCGTAGCAATCGGGGCTGGAAACACCATATATTTT. It specifies CASSVAIGAGNTIYF.

This clonotype appeared many times. The chain links TRBV9 to TRBJ1-1; 10 nucleotides agree with TRBD1. Germline V gene lookup returns CDR1 SGDLS and CDR2 YYNGEE. The CDR3 consists of 16 residues. J lost 3 bases, V lost 4 bases, and 9 bases had no gene match. The CDR3 nucleotides are TGTGCCAGCAGCCCTACGATAGGGACAGGGGACACTGAAGCTTTCTTT. Amino acids: CASSPTIGTGDTEAFF.

This clonotype showed up many times. The chain employs TRBV9 and TRBJ2-2, with 11 bases aligning to TRBD1. V was clipped by 0 bases and J by 8 bases; unmatched bases: 6. CDR3 size: 16 residues. Looked up from germline, CDR1 is SGDLS and CDR2 is YYNGEE. In DNA, the CDR3 is TGTGCCAGCAGCGTAGAGGGACAGGGGGTAACTGGGGAGCTGTTTTTT. This translates into CASSVEGQGVTGELFF.